This T cell receptor beta chain was obtained from a study of somatic mutations in cytotoxic T cells in rheumatoid arthritis. Note on this clone: Its specificity is not known.

Measured with immunoSEQ multiplex PCR; TCRdb has only the in-frame clones, and not every one. The data contain under 25,000 clones, 86% of them singletons. Germline-derived CDR1 and CDR2 are SGDLS and YYNGEE. The CDR3 sequence is 16 residues long. V lost 6 bases, J lost 1 base, and 19 bases lay in between. General study points: For rheumatoid arthritis patients, the slight TRBV07 underrepresentation lacked multiple-comparison adjustment.

Purity of the CD4+ and CD8+ cells, isolated by positive magnetic bead selection, was checked by flow cytometry. J is TRBJ2-5 and V is TRBV9, with TRBD2 as a possible D gene (6 bases). Sequencing was carried out using CD8+ T cells sorted from blood. The TCR originated in a man between 40 and 49 years old in good health. The chain's CDR3 is CASTPSGGIFQETQYF. The CDR3 DNA follows: TGTGCCAGCACCCCCTCCGGCGGGATTTTCCAAGAGACCCAGTACTTC.